This entry is about one TCR beta chain. One end of the junction does not line up with germline, which may come from a read error. The data were obtained in a study of blood T cell repertoires in COVID-19. Study context: The United States, Italy and Spain supplied acute and convalescent COVID-19 samples. T cells, B-cell-depleted T cells, or PBMCs provided the cDNA or gDNA that served as material.

Original analysis: By means of reference gene primer amplification, nucleated cell counts were estimated. Repertoires were generated with immunoSEQ multiplex PCR, while TCRdb's copy carries only in-frame clones and drops some. That table is the source of V, J and clone size, and D and trimming were worked out from the DNA. The sample carries just over 300,000 clones, around 87% recorded once. From germline, CDR1 is KGHSH and CDR2 LQKENI. This CDR3 has 15 amino acids. This TCR was sampled from a man younger than 35 with active or convalescent COVID-19. The sample taken for sequencing was peripheral blood. This rearrangement joins TRBV18 to TRBJ1-6, with a weak D call TRBD1 (6 bases). CDR3 DNA sequence: TGTGCCAGCTCACCGGGAACAGGGTCCCCTTCATCCCTCCACTTT. This encodes CASSPGTGSPSSLHF. The full variable domain, rest sourced from reference TRBV18 and TRBJ1-6, is NAGVMQNPRHLVRRRGQEARLRCSPMKGHSHVYWYRQLPEEGLKFMVYLQKENIIDESGMPKERFSAEFPKEGPSILRIQQVVRGDSAAYFCASSPGTGSPSSLHFGNGTRLTVT.